This record concerns one T cell receptor (beta chain) sequence. The CDR3 totals 14 residues. V was cut by 1 base and J by 5 bases, with 11 bases left in between. CDR1 and CDR2 from the germline V gene are LGHNA and YSLEER. The data were obtained in a study of blood T cell repertoires in COVID-19. The repertoire was sequenced with immunoSEQ multiplex PCR; TCRdb's copy has only in-frame clones and lacks some. The sample shows under 300,000 clones, around nine tenths of them seen only once. This chain joins TRBV4-3 and TRBJ1-1; D is uncertain. The sequence derives from a woman in her seventies with active or convalescent COVID-19. Sequencing was carried out using peripheral blood. The CDR3 reads CASSQGSQRTEAFF. Here the CDR3 DNA reads TGCGCCAGCAGCCAAGGATCCCAGAGGACTGAAGCTTTCTTT.